The next 17 T cell receptor beta chains were all read from a single sample in a study of blood T cell repertoires in COVID-19. Generated by immunoSEQ multiplex PCR, the TCRdb table keeps only in-frame clones and is missing some. The data show hundreds of thousands of clones, roughly 86% seen once. The sequenced sample was peripheral blood. The receptors shown here come from a woman aged 55 to 70 who had recovered from COVID-19.

CDR3 in DNA: TGTGCCAGCAGCCACCCGGGCCGGGGGAATCAGCCCCAGCATTTT. Its translation: CASSHPGRGNQPQHF. This chain uses TRBV7-9 with TRBJ1-5; maybe TRBD1 (5 bases). Germline lookup yields CDR1 SEHNR and CDR2 FQNEAQ (reference sequence). This CDR3 has 15 residues. The ends were cut back, 5 bases at V and 4 bases at J, with 15 bases in the middle.

This rearrangement joins TRBV7-9 to TRBJ1-2, with 10 bases aligning to TRBD1. CDR1 and CDR2 (germline): SEHNR, FQNEAQ (reference sequence). CDR3 length: 16 residues. V lost 5 bases, J lost 3 bases, and 9 bases stayed unmatched. The CDR3 DNA is TGTGCCAGCAGCCTATCGGGACAGGGGCGCTACTATGGCTACACCTTC. Translated: CASSLSGQGRYYGYTF.

The CDR3 protein is CASSLGTGVDIQYF. Here the CDR3 DNA reads TGTGCCAGCAGCTTAGGAACGGGGGTGGACATTCAGTACTTC. The chain employs TRBV7-2 and TRBJ2-4; tentative D call: TRBD2 (6 bases). V was shortened by 1 base and J by 8 bases, with 12 bases between the two germline ends. This CDR3 region has 14 residues. Germline V gives CDR1 SGHTA, CDR2 FQGNSA.

This chain joins TRBV12-3 or TRBV12-4 and TRBJ2-7, with D possibly TRBD1 on 5 matching bases. With 2 bases removed from V and 4 bases from J, the gap between germline ends came to 9 bases. This CDR3 spans 13 amino acids. The CDR3 DNA reads as TGTGCCAGCAGTTTACGACAGTGGTACGAGCAGTACTTC. It yields the protein CASSLRQWYEQYF.

V gene TRBV18 combines with J gene TRBJ2-6, with 14 bases identical to TRBD2. This CDR3 is 22 amino acids long. Per germline, CDR1 KGHSH and CDR2 LQKENI. The V gene end was trimmed by 1 base and the J gene end by 2 bases; junction bases not matched to a gene: 13. The CDR3 loop is CASSPLRTGTSGGAAGANVLTF. In DNA form, the CDR3 reads TGTGCCAGCTCACCACTTCGGACGGGGACTAGCGGGGGAGCAGCTGGGGCCAACGTCCTGACTTTC.

The V and J genes are TRBV6-5 and TRBJ1-3, with a weak D call TRBD1 (6 bases). Germline CDR1 and CDR2: MNHEY and SVGAGI. This CDR3 region has 13 residues. Trimming shortened V by 8 bases and J by 6 bases, and 14 bases separated the two germline ends. CDR3 nucleotides: TGTGCCAGCCCCTCAGGGGCGGAAAACACCATATATTTT. Protein product: CASPSGAENTIYF.

The chain carries TRBV2 and TRBJ1-2; perhaps TRBD1 as D (6 bases). CDR1 SNHLY and CDR2 FYNNEI come from the germline V gene. V gave up 4 bases and J gave up 3 bases, with 12 bases separating them. The CDR3 is 14 residues long. Here the CDR3 reads CASSAQGPDYGYTF. In DNA form, the CDR3 reads TGTGCCAGCAGTGCACAGGGACCGGACTATGGCTACACCTTC. The variable domain in full, with the rest retrieved from reference TRBV2 and TRBJ1-2, is EPEVTQTPSHQVTQMGQEVILRCVPISNHLYFYWYRQILGQKVEFLVSFYNNEISEKSEIFDDQFSVERPDGSNFTLKIRSTKLEDSAMYFCASSAQGPDYGYTFGSGTRLTVV.

The chain uses TRBV19 and TRBJ1-1; D perhaps matches TRBD1 (6 bases). CDR1 and CDR2 (germline): LNHDA, SQIVND (reference sequence). This CDR3 has 13 residues. V was cut by 2 bases and J by 5 bases, with 9 bases left in between. Here the CDR3 DNA reads TGTGCCAGTAGTATACAACAGGGTACTGAAGCTTTCTTT. The encoded protein is CASSIQQGTEAFF.

This clone was seen once. CDR3 sequence reads: CASSSGLAGARYNEQFF. The CDR3 DNA reads TGCGCCAGCAGCTCGGGACTAGCGGGGGCCAGGTACAATGAGCAGTTCTTC. The rearrangement joins TRBV5-1 to TRBJ2-1; 14 bases are shared with TRBD2. This CDR3 contains 17 residues. The J segment lost 4 bases and the V segment lost 3 bases, leaving 6 bases of the junction unmatched. Germline V gene sequence: CDR1 SGHRS, CDR2 YFSETQ.

This CDR3 is CASSVVPSFEKLFF. Here the CDR3 DNA reads TGTGCCAGCAGCGTAGTTCCCTCCTTTGAAAAACTGTTTTTT. V and J are TRBV9 and TRBJ1-4; D call uncertain. The CDR3 spans 14 residues. The germline V gene encodes CDR1 SGDLS and CDR2 YYNGEE. The V gene lost 0 bases and the J gene lost 7 bases, with 10 bases spanning the gap. The whole variable domain, remainder taken from reference TRBV9 and TRBJ1-4, is DSGVTQTPKHLITATGQRVTLRCSPRSGDLSVYWYQQSLDQGLQFLIQYYNGEERAKGNILERFSAQQFPDLHSELNLSSLELGDSALYFCASSVVPSFEKLFFGSGTQLSVL.

The V call is TRBV18, the J call TRBJ1-4; a possible D gene is TRBD1 (5 bases). From germline, CDR1 is KGHSH and CDR2 LQKENI. CDR3 length: 16 residues. V lost 0 bases and J 4 bases, leaving 12 bases between the germline ends. The CDR3: CASSPPSGADNEKLFF. The CDR3 DNA sequence: TGTGCCAGCTCACCACCGAGTGGGGCCGATAATGAAAAACTGTTTTTT.

Points on this clone: At one end, the junction sequence differs from germline, possibly due to a read error. The chain carries TRBV11-2 and TRBJ1-2; D ambiguous. The CDR3 extends over 14 amino acids. Germline V CDR1 and CDR2: SGHAT, FQNNGV. CDR3 in amino acids: CASSVDREVGGYTF. The CDR3 DNA is TGTGCCAGCAGCGTAGACCGGGAGGTGGGAGGCTACACCTTC.

The rearrangement uses TRBV6-2 or TRBV6-3 and TRBJ2-5; D is perhaps TRBD1 (5 bases). The germline V gene has CDR1 MNHEY and CDR2 SVGEGT. CDR3 length equals 14 residues. The V gene lost 5 bases and the J gene lost 1 base, with 11 bases spanning the gap. This CDR3 reads CASSPLRVQETQYF. In DNA form, the CDR3 reads TGTGCCAGCAGTCCCCTCAGGGTCCAAGAGACCCAGTACTTC.

The V call is TRBV29-1, the J call TRBJ1-2; D is uncertain. The CDR3 totals 10 residues. The V end lost 6 bases, the J end lost 4 bases, and 6 bases lay between the germline ends. The V gene's germline CDR1 is SQVTM and CDR2 ANQGSEA. CDR3 loop: CSVPGYGYTF. Written as DNA, the CDR3 is TGCAGCGTCCCCGGCTATGGCTACACCTTC.

This sequence joins TRBV20-1 and TRBJ2-7; a weak D match, TRBD2 (6 bases). The germline V gene encodes CDR1 DFQATT and CDR2 SNEGSKA (reference sequence). The CDR3 is made up of 11 amino acids. The V end was cut by 6 bases, the J end by 12 bases, with 18 bases between. CDR3 in DNA: TGCAGTGCCTCGCTCAGACTAGTAGCGTACTTC. It translates to CSASLRLVAYF.

This chain uses TRBV3-1 (or the pseudogene TRBV3-2) with TRBJ2-1; unclear D gene. Germline V gives CDR1 LGHDT, CDR2 YNNKEL (reference sequence). The CDR3 is 15 amino acids. V lost 0 bases and J 0 bases, leaving 6 bases between the germline ends. The CDR3 sequence: CASSQEANSYNEQFF. DNA of the CDR3: TGTGCCAGCAGCCAAGAAGCTAACTCCTACAATGAGCAGTTCTTC.

The chain is built from TRBV7-9 and TRBJ1-5; no firm D call. Germline V gene sequence: CDR1 SEHNR, CDR2 FQNEAQ (reference sequence). Trimming shortened V by 0 bases and J by 1 base, and 7 bases separated the two germline ends. The CDR3 sequence is 15 residues long. For the CDR3, the DNA is TGTGCCAGCAGCTTAGCGGGCAGCAGCAATCAGCCCCAGCATTTT. Amino acids: CASSLAGSSNQPQHF. Combining the CDR3 with reference TRBV7-9 and TRBJ1-5 gives the whole variable domain DTGVSQNPRHKITKRGQNVTFRCDPISEHNRLYWYRQTLGQGPEFLTYFQNEAQLEKSRLLSDRFSAERPKGSFSTLEIQRTEQGDSAMYLCASSLAGSSNQPQHFGDGTRLSIL.